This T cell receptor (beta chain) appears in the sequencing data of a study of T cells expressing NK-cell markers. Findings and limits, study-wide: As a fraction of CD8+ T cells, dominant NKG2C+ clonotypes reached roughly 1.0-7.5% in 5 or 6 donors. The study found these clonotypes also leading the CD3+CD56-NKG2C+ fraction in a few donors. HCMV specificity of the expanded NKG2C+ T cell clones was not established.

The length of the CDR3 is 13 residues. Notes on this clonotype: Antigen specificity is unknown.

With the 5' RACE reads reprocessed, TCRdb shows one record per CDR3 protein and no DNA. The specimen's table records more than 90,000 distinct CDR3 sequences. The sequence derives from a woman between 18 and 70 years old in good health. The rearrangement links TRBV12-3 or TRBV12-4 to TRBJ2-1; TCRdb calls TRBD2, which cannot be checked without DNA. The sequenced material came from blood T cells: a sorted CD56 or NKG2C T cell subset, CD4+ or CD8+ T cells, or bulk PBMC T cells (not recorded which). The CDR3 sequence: CASLGLAGDSPFF.